This T cell receptor beta chain stems from a study of blood T cells in healthy people across ages. Deletions cut 7 bases from V and 6 bases from J, with 16 bases between. Germline V lookup: CDR1 ENHRY, CDR2 SYGVKD. This CDR3 region has 14 residues. For the second PCR, which ran for roughly 6 to 12 cycles, a sample-barcoded 5' primer and a J-beta primer mix were used. MiXCR, run by TCRdb on the 5' RACE reads, gives a single entry per CDR3 protein. This sample has 1,300,000 or so distinct CDR3 sequences; roughly 60% occur once, and the top ten carry 6.7%. Material: blood. The receptor was isolated from a man between 18 and 35 years old in good health. The chain carries TRBV10-3 and TRBJ2-1; the D gene could be TRBD1 or TRBD2 (6 bases each). In DNA, the CDR3 is TGTGCCATCAAATATCAATGGGGGGCCAATGAGCAGTTCTTC. This codes for CAIKYQWGANEQFF.